The 32 T cell receptor beta chains in this list originate from one sample, sequenced in a study of blood T cells in healthy people across ages. With a J-beta primer mix and a sample-barcoded 5' primer, a second PCR ran about 7 to 11 cycles. TCRdb re-called the 5' RACE reads with MiXCR, one entry per CDR3 protein. The data show hundreds of thousands of distinct CDR3 sequences, around half seen once. Sequenced input: blood. The receptors originated from a man older than 75 in good health.

This clonotype turned up a few times. V usage is TRBV9 and J usage is TRBJ1-4; possible D gene TRBD1, 6 bases. Trimming removed 4 bases at V and 7 bases at J, with 17 bases between. CDR1 and CDR2 from the germline V gene are SGDLS and YYNGEE. This CDR3 is built from 15 residues. The DNA of the CDR3 is TGTGCCAGCAGCCGGGACACCGTCCAGGGTGAAAAACTGTTTTTT. Its protein is CASSRDTVQGEKLFF.

The gene calls are TRBV15 and TRBJ2-7; D assignment may be TRBD1 or TRBD2 (5 bases each). V lost 0 bases to trimming and J lost 5 bases, with 14 bases between them. This CDR3 has 15 amino acids. Germline CDR1 and CDR2: LNHNV and YYDKDF (reference sequence). This CDR3 reads CATSRDVGTSDEQYF. Written as DNA, the CDR3 is TGTGCCACCAGCAGAGATGTTGGGACCTCTGACGAGCAGTACTTC.

This clonotype was counted a single time. V and J are TRBV7-9 and TRBJ1-6; 7 nucleotides line up with TRBD1. The CDR3 runs 15 residues. Germline lookup yields CDR1 SEHNR and CDR2 FQNEAQ (reference sequence). Germline trimming cut 0 bases from V and 6 bases from J; bases unmatched to any gene: 2. CDR3 sequence: CASSLAGGFNSPLHF. The CDR3 DNA reads TGTGCCAGCAGCTTAGCAGGGGGCTTTAATTCACCCCTCCACTTT. The whole variable domain, remainder taken from reference TRBV7-9 and TRBJ1-6, is DTGVSQNPRHKITKRGQNVTFRCDPISEHNRLYWYRQTLGQGPEFLTYFQNEAQLEKSRLLSDRFSAERPKGSFSTLEIQRTEQGDSAMYLCASSLAGGFNSPLHFGNGTRLTVT.

Points on this clonotype: The junction departs from germline at one end; a sequencing error may be responsible. This chain links TRBV10-3 with TRBJ2-3; D ambiguous. CDR1 and CDR2 from the germline V gene are ENHRY and SYGVKD. The CDR3 is 13 residues long. The CDR3 loop reads CAISEGRLDTRYF. CDR3 nucleotides: TGTGCCATCAGTGAAGGGCGGCTAGATACGCGGTATTTT.

This clonotype was detected many times. The chain joins TRBV6-6 to TRBJ1-4; D unclear. Trimming pared 6 bases from V and 8 bases from J, leaving 10 bases between. Germline CDR1 and CDR2: MNHNY and SVGAGI (reference sequence). The CDR3 is made up of 12 amino acids. CDR3 coding DNA: TGTGCCAGCAGGATACCCCGAGAAAAACTGTTTTTT. It specifies CASRIPREKLFF.

A few counts support this clonotype. The chain has TRBV5-1 and TRBJ1-1; 7 bases match TRBD1. Trimming at V came to 3 bases and at J to 1 base, leaving 6 bases not matched to a gene. The length of the CDR3 is 15 residues. CDR1 and CDR2 from the germline V gene are SGHRS and YFSETQ. This chain's CDR3 is CASSWTGQKNTEAFF. Written as DNA, the CDR3 is TGCGCCAGCAGCTGGACGGGACAGAAGAACACTGAAGCTTTCTTT.

The V gene is TRBV27, the J gene TRBJ1-4; no firm D call. V gave up 1 base and J gave up 0 bases, with 6 bases separating them. The CDR3 totals 15 residues. Germline CDR1 is MNHEY and CDR2 is SMNVEV (reference sequence). The DNA of the CDR3 is TGTGCCAGCAGTTTATTTGGGCCAACTAATGAAAAACTGTTTTTT. Its protein product is CASSLFGPTNEKLFF.

The sample holds a few counts of this clonotype. The V and J genes are TRBV30 and TRBJ1-2; D is possibly TRBD1 (6 bases). Germline V CDR1 and CDR2: GTSNPN, SVGIG (reference sequence). V was shortened by 0 bases and J by 2 bases, with 13 bases between the two germline ends. This CDR3 spans 15 amino acids. Here the CDR3 reads CAWSVPGHKNYGYTF. The CDR3 bases are TGTGCCTGGAGTGTCCCGGGACACAAAAACTATGGCTACACCTTC.

The chain links TRBV29-1 to TRBJ2-3; 10 bases match TRBD2. CDR1 is SQVTM, CDR2 ANQGSEA, per germline. The CDR3 runs 15 residues. The ends lost 4 bases at V and 8 bases at J; junction bases unmatched: 12. CDR3 bases: TGCAGCGTTGCGGAGCTAGCGGGAGATGCGGGTACGCAGTATTTT. As protein: CSVAELAGDAGTQYF.

The genes are TRBV5-1 and TRBJ2-5, with D perhaps assigned TRBD1 or TRBD2 (7 bases each). The J call may be in error: the DNA end matches TRBJ2-7 better. CDR3 length: 15 residues. From germline, CDR1 is SGHRS and CDR2 YFSETQ. DNA of the CDR3: TGCGCCAGCAGTGGAAGACAGGGAGGGACCTACGAGCAGTACTTC. Its protein is CASSGRQGGTYEQYF.

The chain employs TRBV2 and TRBJ2-2, with 8 positions matching TRBD1. The germline CDR1 and CDR2 sequences are SNHLY and FYNNEI. The CDR3 runs 14 residues. After removal of 4 bases from V and 4 bases from J, the junction contained 2 bases not matched to a gene. The DNA for the CDR3 is TGTGCCAGCAGTGGACAGGGGATCACCGGGGAGCTGTTTTTT. It yields the protein CASSGQGITGELFF.

This clonotype is a singleton in its sample. The rearrangement links TRBV12-3 or TRBV12-4 to TRBJ2-3, with TRBD2 matching 10 bases. The V and J ends lost 6 bases and 5 bases, in that order; junction bases with no gene match: 8. This CDR3 comprises 15 residues. The DNA of the CDR3 is TGTGCCAGCAGCAGGGACAGCGGGGGGGAAGATACGCAGTATTTT. Translated: CASSRDSGGEDTQYF.

V usage is TRBV30 and J usage is TRBJ2-7; D remains unclear. V lost 2 bases, J lost 1 base, and 12 bases lay in between. Germline lookup yields CDR1 GTSNPN and CDR2 SVGIG (reference sequence). There are 14 residues in the CDR3. CDR3 region: CAWSPLGPSYEQYF. The CDR3, as DNA: TGTGCCTGGAGTCCTCTTGGGCCTTCCTACGAGCAGTACTTC.

Notes on this clonotype: A much larger clonotype is one base distant, so this may be a read error. The chain combines TRBV6-5 with TRBJ2-5; 7 nucleotides line up with TRBD2. The V gene end was trimmed by 0 bases and the J gene end by 11 bases; junction bases not matched to a gene: 12. Per germline, CDR1 MNHEY and CDR2 SVGAGI. The CDR3 has 15 residues. In DNA, the CDR3 is TGTGCCAGCAGTTACTCTTTCGGGAGGAGCGACGGGCAGTACTTC. Encoded protein: CASSYSFGRSDGQYF.

V gene TRBV6-2 or TRBV6-3 combines with J gene TRBJ2-1; the D call may be TRBD1 or TRBD2 (7 bases each). The CDR3 has 16 residues. The V and J ends lost 3 bases and 6 bases respectively, with 18 bases between them. Germline lookup yields CDR1 MNHEY and CDR2 SVGEGT. The CDR3 loop reads CASSYLAEGAGNEQFF. The CDR3 nucleotides are TGTGCCAGCAGTTATCTAGCGGAGGGGGCTGGCAATGAGCAGTTCTTC.

V usage is TRBV6-6 and J usage is TRBJ1-3; 8 nucleotides match TRBD1. Per germline, CDR1 MNHNY and CDR2 SVGAGI (reference sequence). After removal of 7 bases from V and 2 bases from J, the junction contained 7 bases not matched to a gene. This CDR3 is 15 amino acids long. CDR3: CASNKQGVPGNTIYF. Here the CDR3 DNA reads TGTGCCAGCAACAAACAGGGGGTACCTGGAAACACCATATATTTT.

This clonotype was detected ten times or more. The chain has TRBV7-2 and TRBJ2-1; no clear D. This CDR3 contains 14 residues. Trimming took 1 base from V and 3 from J, leaving 7 bases between them. Germline V gene sequence: CDR1 SGHTA, CDR2 FQGNSA. The CDR3 region has the DNA TGTGCCAGCAGCTTAGTTGCTAACTACAATGAGCAGTTCTTC. Amino acid sequence: CASSLVANYNEQFF.

This clonotype has just one count. The gene calls are TRBV7-2 and TRBJ2-2, with a weak D call TRBD1 (5 bases). Germline lookup yields CDR1 SGHTA and CDR2 FQGNSA. CDR3 length equals 16 residues. Trimming removed 1 base from V and 1 base from J, with 10 bases in between. The CDR3 DNA follows: TGTGCCAGCAGCTTAGGTGGTAGGGGGAACACCGGGGAGCTGTTTTTT. Translated, it gives CASSLGGRGNTGELFF.

This clonotype was observed a handful of times. The chain recombines TRBV7-2 with TRBJ1-5, with TRBD1 matching over 8 bases. The germline gives CDR1 SGHTA, CDR2 FQGNSA. V lost 5 bases, J lost 5 bases, and 8 bases stayed unmatched. The CDR3 has 15 amino acids. Here the CDR3 reads CASSLDRGAYQPQHF. CDR3 DNA sequence: TGTGCCAGCAGCCTTGACAGGGGAGCGTATCAGCCCCAGCATTTT.

This chain links TRBV5-1 with TRBJ1-1; TRBD1 might be the D (5 bases). Trimming left V 2 bases short and J 6 bases short, with 14 bases between. The CDR3 is made up of 14 amino acids. Per germline, CDR1 SGHRS and CDR2 YFSETQ. Here the CDR3 reads CASSFRVGQSEAFF. The CDR3 nucleotides read TGCGCCAGCAGCTTTAGAGTTGGACAATCTGAAGCTTTCTTT.

This clonotype turned up a few times. CDR3 bases: TGTGCCAGCAGCTCAGTTGGTGGCTACACCTTC. Translated: CASSSVGGYTF. The genes are TRBV7-9 and TRBJ1-2; D unclear. Trimming removed 4 bases at V and 7 bases at J, with 7 bases between. The CDR3 runs to 11 residues. Germline V CDR1 and CDR2: SEHNR, FQNEAQ (reference sequence). Filled out from reference TRBV7-9 and TRBJ1-2, the complete variable domain reads DTGVSQNPRHKITKRGQNVTFRCDPISEHNRLYWYRQTLGQGPEFLTYFQNEAQLEKSRLLSDRFSAERPKGSFSTLEIQRTEQGDSAMYLCASSSVGGYTFGSGTRLTVV.

In DNA form, the CDR3 reads TGCAGCGTTGGGGGAGGGGGGTACAATGAGCAGTTCTTC. Protein sequence: CSVGGGGYNEQFF. The chain has TRBV29-1 and TRBJ2-1, with D possibly being TRBD2 (7 bases). The CDR3 has 13 residues. Germline values: CDR1 SQVTM, CDR2 ANQGSEA. The ends were cut back, 4 bases at V and 4 bases at J, with 11 bases in the middle.

This chain uses TRBV28 with TRBJ2-6; D remains ambiguous. V gave up 4 bases and J gave up 0 bases, with 10 bases separating them. Germline V gene sequence: CDR1 MDHEN, CDR2 SYDVKM. CDR3 length equals 16 residues. CDR3 nucleotide sequence: TGTGCCAGCAGTTCCACAGCGATCTCTGGGGCCAACGTCCTGACTTTC. Amino acids: CASSSTAISGANVLTF. Drawing the rest from reference TRBV28 and TRBJ2-6, the complete variable domain is DVKVTQSSRYLVKRTGEKVFLECVQDMDHENMFWYRQDPGLGLRLIYFSYDVKMKEKGDIPEGYSVSREKKERFSLILESASTNQTSMYLCASSSTAISGANVLTFGAGSRLTVL.

The J gene is TRBJ1-5, the V gene TRBV20-1; D remains ambiguous. The CDR3 is made up of 18 amino acids. Germline V CDR1 and CDR2: DFQATT, SNEGSKA (reference sequence). The V end lost 6 bases, the J end lost 0 bases, and 24 bases lay between the germline ends. CDR3 residues: CSAGNPGIAQYSNQPQHF. In DNA, the CDR3 is TGCAGTGCCGGAAACCCCGGGATCGCGCAATATAGCAATCAGCCCCAGCATTTT.

Concerning this clonotype itself: The junction differs from germline at one of its ends, possibly a read error. This chain uses TRBV7-2 with TRBJ2-5, with D perhaps TRBD2 (6 bases). The CDR3 runs to 19 residues. The germline V gene encodes CDR1 SGHTA and CDR2 FQGNSA. The CDR3, as DNA: TGTGCCAGGAGCTTACCGACATCGGAGGGTCCCGGGCATCAAGAGACCCAGTACTTC. Translated, it gives CARSLPTSEGPGHQETQYF.

V gene TRBV28 combines with J gene TRBJ2-7, with D unresolved. CDR3 length: 14 residues. The germline CDR1 and CDR2 sequences are MDHEN and SYDVKM. Between the trimmed V and J ends, which lost 5 bases and 0 bases, there was a span of 11 bases. CDR3 in DNA: TGTGCCAGCAGTGGCACGGACGTCTCCTACGAGCAGTACTTC. Translation: CASSGTDVSYEQYF.

This chain links TRBV20-1 with TRBJ1-5, with D possibly matching TRBD1 (6 bases). CDR3 length: 15 amino acids. Trimming took off 5 bases at V and 3 bases at J, with 17 bases between the two ends. Germline CDR1 and CDR2: DFQATT and SNEGSKA (reference sequence). CDR3 residues: CSAGLQGSNNQPQHF. CDR3 nucleotides: TGCAGTGCTGGGCTCCAGGGGTCTAACAATCAGCCCCAGCATTTT.

Note on this clonotype: This may be a read error: a much more frequent sequence differs by one nucleotide. The chain carries TRBV6-6 and TRBJ2-5, with 11 bases fitting TRBD1. Germline loops: CDR1 MNHNY, CDR2 SVGAGI (reference sequence). The V segment lost 5 bases and the J segment 5 bases; nucleotides outside the gene matches: 10. This CDR3 spans 16 amino acids. CDR3 protein: CASSTLDRGQRETQYF. Here the CDR3 DNA reads TGTGCCAGCAGTACCCTGGACAGGGGGCAGAGGGAGACCCAGTACTTC.

This clonotype was found many times. The rearrangement joins TRBV12-3 or TRBV12-4 to TRBJ2-3, with TRBD1 matching 12 bases. CDR3 length: 15 residues. Trimming took 6 bases from V and 6 from J; bases not matched to a gene: 7. CDR3 protein: CASSAGQGAWDTQYF. DNA of the CDR3: TGTGCCAGCAGCGCGGGACAGGGGGCTTGGGATACGCAGTATTTT.

This clonotype showed up just once. A much larger clone sits a single nucleotide away, making a read error possible. The chain links TRBV6-5 to TRBJ2-5; D possibly corresponds to TRBD1 (6 bases). The closer fit of TRBJ2-7 to the DNA end suggests the J call may be wrong. The germline gives CDR1 MNHEY, CDR2 SVGAGI. The length of the CDR3 is 18 residues. CDR3 nucleotides: TGTGCCAGCAGTTACTCGGGGGCCGAGCCGAGCGGTACGGACGAGCAGTACTTC. It specifies CASSYSGAEPSGTDEQYF.

This clonotype has at least ten counts. V and J are TRBV10-3 and TRBJ2-1; TRBD1 is a possible D gene (6 bases). Trimming took off 5 bases at V and 8 bases at J, with 13 bases between the two ends. The germline V gene encodes CDR1 ENHRY and CDR2 SYGVKD. This CDR3 is 13 amino acids long. CDR3 residues: CAISRTEGHEQFF. The CDR3 coding sequence is TGTGCCATCAGTCGGACAGAAGGACATGAGCAGTTCTTC.

The table lists this clonotype with a few counts. This chain links TRBV10-3 with TRBJ1-4; D remains ambiguous. Per germline, CDR1 ENHRY and CDR2 SYGVKD. The CDR3 spans 13 residues. Deletions cut 9 bases from V and 7 bases from J, with 15 bases between. This CDR3 reads CAMRAEGFEKLFF. Here the CDR3 DNA reads TGTGCCATGCGGGCTGAGGGCTTTGAAAAACTGTTTTTT.